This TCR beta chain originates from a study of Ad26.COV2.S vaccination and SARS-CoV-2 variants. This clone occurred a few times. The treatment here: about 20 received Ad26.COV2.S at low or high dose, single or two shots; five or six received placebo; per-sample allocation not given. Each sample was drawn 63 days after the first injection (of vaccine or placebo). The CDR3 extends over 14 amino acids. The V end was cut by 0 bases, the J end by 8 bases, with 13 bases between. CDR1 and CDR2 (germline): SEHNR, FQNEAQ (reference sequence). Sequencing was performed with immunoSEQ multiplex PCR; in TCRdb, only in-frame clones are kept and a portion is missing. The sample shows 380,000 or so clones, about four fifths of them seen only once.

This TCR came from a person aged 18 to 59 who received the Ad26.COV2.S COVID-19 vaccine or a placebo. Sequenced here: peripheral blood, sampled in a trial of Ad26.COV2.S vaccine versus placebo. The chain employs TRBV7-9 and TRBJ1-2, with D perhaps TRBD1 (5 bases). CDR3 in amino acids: CASSLAQTAWGYTF. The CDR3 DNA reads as TGTGCCAGCAGCTTAGCGCAGACAGCCTGGGGCTACACCTTC.